The clone carrying this T cell receptor (beta chain) was observed a few times. Its antigen remains unknown. These data are taken from a study of a mutant IDH1 vaccine in newly diagnosed glioma. For the study at large: In some groups vaccination began 4-6 weeks post-radiotherapy; others received it with temozolomide.

Study-wide findings and caveats: Pseudoprogression looked unconnected to shifts in top peripheral T cell clonotypes.

Generated by immunoSEQ multiplex PCR, the TCRdb table keeps only in-frame clones and is missing some. The sample shows tens of thousands of clones, around 86% of them seen only once. Time point: week 35, safety follow-up. Every vaccine dose comprised 300 ug of mutant IDH1 20-mer peptide plus topical imiquimod. Across weeks 1, 3, 5, 7, 11, 15, 19 and 23, patients received a vaccination each time, eight in all. The sequence was collected from a man aged 25-45 years with glioma. The specimen comprised PBMCs, sampled from a glioma patient whose treatment included an IDH1 peptide vaccine.

For the CDR3, the DNA is TGTGCCAGCAGCTTAGATGGTCGGAGCAATCAGCCCCAGCATTTT. Translation: CASSLDGRSNQPQHF. This chain connects TRBV7-3 to TRBJ1-5; no firm D call. V lost 2 bases to trimming and J lost 1 base, with 9 bases between them. The CDR3 is 15 residues long. The germline V gene has CDR1 SGHTA and CDR2 FQGTGA.